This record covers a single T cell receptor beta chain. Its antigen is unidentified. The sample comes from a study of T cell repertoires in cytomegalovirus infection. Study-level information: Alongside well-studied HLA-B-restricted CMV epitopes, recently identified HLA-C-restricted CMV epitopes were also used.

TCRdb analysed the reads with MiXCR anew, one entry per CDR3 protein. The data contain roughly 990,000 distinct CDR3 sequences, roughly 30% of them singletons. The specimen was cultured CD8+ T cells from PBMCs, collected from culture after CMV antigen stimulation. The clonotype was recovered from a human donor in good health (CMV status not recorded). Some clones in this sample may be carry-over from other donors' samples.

CDR3 sequence: CASRILTPDTEAFF. In nucleotides, the CDR3 is TGTGCCAGCAGAATATTGACGCCCGACACTGAAGCTTTCTTT. The chain has TRBV6-5 and TRBJ1-1; D is uncertain. CDR1 and CDR2 (germline): MNHEY, SVGAGI. Trimming took 6 bases from V and 3 from J, leaving 14 bases between them. CDR3 length: 14 residues.